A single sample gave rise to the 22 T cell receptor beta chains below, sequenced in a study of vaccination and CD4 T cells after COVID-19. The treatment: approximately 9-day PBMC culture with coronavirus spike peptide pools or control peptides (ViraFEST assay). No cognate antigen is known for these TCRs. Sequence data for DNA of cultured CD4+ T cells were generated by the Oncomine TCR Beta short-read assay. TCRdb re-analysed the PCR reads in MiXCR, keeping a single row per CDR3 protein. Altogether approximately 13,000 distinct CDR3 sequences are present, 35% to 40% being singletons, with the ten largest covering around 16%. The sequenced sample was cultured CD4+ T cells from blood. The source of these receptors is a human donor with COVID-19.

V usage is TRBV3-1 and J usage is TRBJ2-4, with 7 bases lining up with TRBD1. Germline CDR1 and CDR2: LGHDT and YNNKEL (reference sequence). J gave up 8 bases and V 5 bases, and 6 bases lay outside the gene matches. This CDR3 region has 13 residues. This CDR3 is CASSSTGADIQYF. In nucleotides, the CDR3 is TGTGCCAGCAGCTCCACAGGGGCGGACATTCAGTACTTC.

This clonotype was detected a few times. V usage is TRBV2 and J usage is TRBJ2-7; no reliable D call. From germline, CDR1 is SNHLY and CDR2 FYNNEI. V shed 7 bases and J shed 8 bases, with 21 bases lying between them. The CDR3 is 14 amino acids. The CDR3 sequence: CASKQASRSGKQYF. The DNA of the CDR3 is TGTGCCAGCAAACAAGCGTCAAGGTCCGGCAAGCAGTACTTC. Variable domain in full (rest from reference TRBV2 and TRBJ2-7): EPEVTQTPSHQVTQMGQEVILRCVPISNHLYFYWYRQILGQKVEFLVSFYNNEISEKSEIFDDQFSVERPDGSNFTLKIRSTKLEDSAMYFCASKQASRSGKQYFGPGTRLTVT.

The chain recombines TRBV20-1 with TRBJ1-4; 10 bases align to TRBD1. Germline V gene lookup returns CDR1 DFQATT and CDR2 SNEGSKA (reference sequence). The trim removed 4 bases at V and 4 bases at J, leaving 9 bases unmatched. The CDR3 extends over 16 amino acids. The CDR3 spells CSAISSGTGDNEKLFF. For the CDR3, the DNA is TGCAGTGCTATATCCTCAGGGACAGGGGATAATGAAAAACTGTTTTTT.

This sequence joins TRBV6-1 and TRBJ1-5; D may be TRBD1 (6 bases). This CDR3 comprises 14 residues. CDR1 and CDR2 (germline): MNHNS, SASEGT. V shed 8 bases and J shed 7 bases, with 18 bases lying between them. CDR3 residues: CASSLRWGAQPQHF. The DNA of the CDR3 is TGTGCCAGCTCGCTTCGGTGGGGGGCCCAGCCCCAGCATTTT.

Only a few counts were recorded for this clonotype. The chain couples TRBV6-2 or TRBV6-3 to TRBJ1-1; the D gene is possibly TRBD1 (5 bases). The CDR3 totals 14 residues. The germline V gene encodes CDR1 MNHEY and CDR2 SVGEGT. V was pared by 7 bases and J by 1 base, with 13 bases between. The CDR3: CASTFRGWNTEAFF. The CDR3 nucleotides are TGTGCCAGCACCTTTCGGGGCTGGAACACTGAAGCTTTCTTT.

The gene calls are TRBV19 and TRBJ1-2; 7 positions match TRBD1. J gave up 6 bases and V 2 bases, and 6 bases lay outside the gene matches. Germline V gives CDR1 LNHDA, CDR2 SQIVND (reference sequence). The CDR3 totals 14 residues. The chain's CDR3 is CASSILQGLNGYTF. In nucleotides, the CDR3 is TGTGCCAGTAGTATACTACAGGGGCTAAATGGCTACACCTTC.

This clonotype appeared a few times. The chain's CDR3 is CASSIESGYSNQPQHF. The DNA for the CDR3 is TGTGCCAGTAGTATAGAGTCGGGGTATAGCAATCAGCCCCAGCATTTT. The chain has TRBV19 and TRBJ1-5; D remains unclear. Germline V gene data show CDR1 as LNHDA and CDR2 as SQIVND (reference sequence). The V and J ends lost 0 bases and 0 bases respectively, with 9 bases between them. CDR3 length: 16 amino acids. Full variable domain (missing parts from reference TRBV19 and TRBJ1-5): DGGITQSPKYLFRKEGQNVTLSCEQNLNHDAMYWYRQDPGQGLRLIYYSQIVNDFQKGDIAEGYSVSREKKESFPLTVTSAQKNPTAFYLCASSIESGYSNQPQHFGDGTRLSIL.

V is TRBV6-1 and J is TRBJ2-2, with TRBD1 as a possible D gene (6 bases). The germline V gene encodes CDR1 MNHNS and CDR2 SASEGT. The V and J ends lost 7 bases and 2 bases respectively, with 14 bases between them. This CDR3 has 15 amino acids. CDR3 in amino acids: CASNLGGANTGELFF. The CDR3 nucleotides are TGTGCCAGCAACCTTGGGGGCGCAAACACCGGGGAGCTGTTTTTT.

The DNA of the CDR3 is TGCGCCAGCAGCGGTGGACAGGGGTTGAACACTGAAGCTTTCTTT. Its protein product is CASSGGQGLNTEAFF. The chain uses TRBV5-1 and TRBJ1-1; 9 nucleotides line up with TRBD1. The CDR3 covers 15 residues. Germline V lookup: CDR1 SGHRS, CDR2 YFSETQ. The trim removed 4 bases at V and 0 bases at J, leaving 4 bases unmatched.

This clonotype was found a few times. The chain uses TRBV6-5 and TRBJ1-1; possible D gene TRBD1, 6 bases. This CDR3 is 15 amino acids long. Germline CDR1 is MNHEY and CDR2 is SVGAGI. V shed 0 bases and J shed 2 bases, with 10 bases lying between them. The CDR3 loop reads CASSYSNRVNTEAFF. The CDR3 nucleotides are TGTGCCAGCAGTTACTCGAACAGGGTAAACACTGAAGCTTTCTTT.

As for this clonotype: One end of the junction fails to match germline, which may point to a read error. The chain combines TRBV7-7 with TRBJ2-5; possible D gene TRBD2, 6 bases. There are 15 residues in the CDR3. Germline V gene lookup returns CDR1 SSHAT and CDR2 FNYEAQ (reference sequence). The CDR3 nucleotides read TGTGCTAGCAGCCCACTTCCGGGACGGGGGGAGACCCAGTACTTC. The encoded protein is CASSPLPGRGETQYF.

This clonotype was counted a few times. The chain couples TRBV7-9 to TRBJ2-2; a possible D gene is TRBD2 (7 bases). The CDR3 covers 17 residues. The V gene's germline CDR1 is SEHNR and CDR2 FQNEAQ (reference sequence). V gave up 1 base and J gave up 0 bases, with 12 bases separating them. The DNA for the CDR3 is TGTGCCAGCAGCTTAGGAGGGGGGGCCGCGAACACCGGGGAGCTGTTTTTT. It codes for CASSLGGGAANTGELFF.

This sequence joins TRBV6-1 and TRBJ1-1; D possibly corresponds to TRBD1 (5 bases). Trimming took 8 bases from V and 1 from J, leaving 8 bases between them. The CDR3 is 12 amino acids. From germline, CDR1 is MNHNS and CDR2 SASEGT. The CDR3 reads CASPGQNTEAFF. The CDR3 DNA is TGTGCCAGCCCAGGACAGAACACTGAAGCTTTCTTT.

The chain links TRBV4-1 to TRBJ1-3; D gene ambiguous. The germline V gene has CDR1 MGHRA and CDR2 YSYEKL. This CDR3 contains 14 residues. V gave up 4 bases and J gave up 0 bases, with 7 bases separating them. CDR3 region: CASSPNTSGNTIYF. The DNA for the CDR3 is TGCGCCAGCAGCCCAAACACCTCTGGAAACACCATATATTTT.

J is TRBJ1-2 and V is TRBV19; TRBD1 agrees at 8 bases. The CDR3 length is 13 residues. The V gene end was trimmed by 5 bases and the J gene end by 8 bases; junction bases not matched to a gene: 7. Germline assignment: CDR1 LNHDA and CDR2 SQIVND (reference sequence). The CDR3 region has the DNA TGTGCCAGTAGTCCCAGGACAGGGACCGGCTACACCTTC. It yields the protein CASSPRTGTGYTF.

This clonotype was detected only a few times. The CDR3 sequence: CASSPTLGRTDRNQPQHF. CDR3 in DNA: TGTGCCAGCAGCCCCACCCTAGGTAGGACAGATCGCAATCAGCCCCAGCATTTT. The chain combines TRBV11-2 with TRBJ1-5, with D tentatively TRBD1 (6 bases). Germline loops: CDR1 SGHAT, CDR2 FQNNGV. The CDR3 covers 18 residues. V lost 5 bases and J lost 2, with 22 bases in between.

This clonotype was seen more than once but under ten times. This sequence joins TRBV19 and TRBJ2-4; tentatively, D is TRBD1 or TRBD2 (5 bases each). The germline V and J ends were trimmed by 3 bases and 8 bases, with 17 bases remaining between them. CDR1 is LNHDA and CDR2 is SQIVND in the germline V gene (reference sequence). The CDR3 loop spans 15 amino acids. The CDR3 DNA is TGTGCCAGTAGTATCCCCGGGACCCGGACGGACATTCAGTACTTC. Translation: CASSIPGTRTDIQYF.

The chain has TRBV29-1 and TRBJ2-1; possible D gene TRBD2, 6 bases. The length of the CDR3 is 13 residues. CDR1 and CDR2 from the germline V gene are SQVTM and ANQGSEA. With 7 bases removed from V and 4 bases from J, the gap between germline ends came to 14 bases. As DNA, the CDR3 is TGCAGCGCCACCGGGAGTTTATACAATGAGCAGTTCTTC. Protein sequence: CSATGSLYNEQFF.

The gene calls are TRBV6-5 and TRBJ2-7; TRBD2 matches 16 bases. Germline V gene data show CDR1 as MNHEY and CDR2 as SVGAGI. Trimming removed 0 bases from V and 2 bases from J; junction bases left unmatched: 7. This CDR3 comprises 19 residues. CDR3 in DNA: TGTGCCAGCAGTTACTCAAGAACCGGGACTAGCGGGGGGGCCTACGAGCAGTACTTC. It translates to CASSYSRTGTSGGAYEQYF.

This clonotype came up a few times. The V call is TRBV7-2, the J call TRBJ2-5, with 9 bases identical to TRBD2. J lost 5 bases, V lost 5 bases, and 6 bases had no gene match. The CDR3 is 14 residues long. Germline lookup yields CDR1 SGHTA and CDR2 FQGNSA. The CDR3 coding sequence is TGTGCCAGCAGCGCGCGGGGGGGCCGGGAGACCCAGTACTTC. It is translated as CASSARGGRETQYF. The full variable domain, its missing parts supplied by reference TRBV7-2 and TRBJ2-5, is GAGVSQSPSNKVTEKGKDVELRCDPISGHTALYWYRQSLGQGLEFLIYFQGNSAPDKSGLPSDRFSAERTGGSVSTLTIQRTQQEDSAVYLCASSARGGRETQYFGPGTRLLVL.

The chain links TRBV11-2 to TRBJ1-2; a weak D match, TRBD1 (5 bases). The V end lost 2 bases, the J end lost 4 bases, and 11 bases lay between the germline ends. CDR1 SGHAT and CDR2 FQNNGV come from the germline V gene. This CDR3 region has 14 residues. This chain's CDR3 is CASSLQGYGYGYTF. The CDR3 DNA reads TGTGCCAGCAGCTTACAGGGCTACGGCTATGGCTACACCTTC.

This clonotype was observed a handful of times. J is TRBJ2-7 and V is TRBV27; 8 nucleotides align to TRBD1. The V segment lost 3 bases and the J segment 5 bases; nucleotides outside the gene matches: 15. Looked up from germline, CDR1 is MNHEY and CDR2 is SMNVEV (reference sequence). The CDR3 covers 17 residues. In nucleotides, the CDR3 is TGTGCCAGCAGTTTCACCCGCGAGGGGACAGGCAGGGACGAGCAGTACTTC. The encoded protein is CASSFTREGTGRDEQYF.